This record concerns one T cell receptor (beta chain) sequence. What it binds is not known. Germline V lookup: CDR1 MNHEY, CDR2 SVGAGI. Trimming cost V 0 bases and J 0 bases, with 9 bases left between them. CDR3 size: 16 residues. The sample comes from a study of cytomegalovirus exposure and HLA in healthy donors. Researchers ran the PCR with 60 Vbeta and 13 Jbeta primers. Measured with immunoSEQ multiplex PCR; TCRdb has only the in-frame clones, and not every one. This listing includes 100,000 to 150,000 clones. Overall study findings and caveats: TCR beta V- and J-gene trimming, according to a later analysis, was linked to a missense DCLRE1C variant.

This chain links TRBV6-5 with TRBJ1-5; a possible D gene is TRBD1 (6 bases). The TCR sequence derives from a man younger than 35 in good health and CMV-seronegative. Sequenced: PBMCs. The CDR3 sequence: CASSYSAGDSNQPQHF. The CDR3 nucleotides are TGTGCCAGCAGTTACTCAGCAGGGGATAGCAATCAGCCCCAGCATTTT.